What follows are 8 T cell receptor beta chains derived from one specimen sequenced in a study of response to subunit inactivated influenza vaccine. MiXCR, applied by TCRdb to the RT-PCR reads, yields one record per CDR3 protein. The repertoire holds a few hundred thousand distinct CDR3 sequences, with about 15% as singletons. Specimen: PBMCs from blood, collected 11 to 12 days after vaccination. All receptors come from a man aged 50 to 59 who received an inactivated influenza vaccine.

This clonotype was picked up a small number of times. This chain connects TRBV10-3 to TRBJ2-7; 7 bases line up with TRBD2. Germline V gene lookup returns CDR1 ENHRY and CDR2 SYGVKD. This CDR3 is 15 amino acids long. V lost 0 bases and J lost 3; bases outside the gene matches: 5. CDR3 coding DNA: TGTGCCATCAGTGAGTCCGGAGGGAGGGGCTACGAGCAGTACTTC. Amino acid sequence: CAISESGGRGYEQYF.

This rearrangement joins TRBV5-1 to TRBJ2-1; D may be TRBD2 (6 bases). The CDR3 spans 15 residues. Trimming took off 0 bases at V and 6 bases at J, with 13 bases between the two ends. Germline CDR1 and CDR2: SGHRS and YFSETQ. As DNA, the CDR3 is TGCGCCAGCAGCTTGGCCCTTCCGGGGGTCAATGAGCAGTTCTTC. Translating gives CASSLALPGVNEQFF.

The CDR3: CSVSDGHSYNSPLHF. CDR3 nucleotides: TGCAGCGTTTCGGACGGGCACTCCTATAATTCACCCCTCCACTTT. V usage is TRBV29-1 and J usage is TRBJ1-6; no firm D call. Germline V gene lookup returns CDR1 SQVTM and CDR2 ANQGSEA. Trimming pared 5 bases from V and 0 bases from J, leaving 11 bases between. This CDR3 is 15 amino acids long.

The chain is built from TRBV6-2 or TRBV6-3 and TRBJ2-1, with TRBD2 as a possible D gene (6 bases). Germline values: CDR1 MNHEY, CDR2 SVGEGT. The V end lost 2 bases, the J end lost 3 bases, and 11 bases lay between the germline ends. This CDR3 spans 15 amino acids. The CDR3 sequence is CASSYISGGYNEQFF. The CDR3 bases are TGTGCCAGCAGTTACATTTCCGGGGGCTACAATGAGCAGTTCTTC.

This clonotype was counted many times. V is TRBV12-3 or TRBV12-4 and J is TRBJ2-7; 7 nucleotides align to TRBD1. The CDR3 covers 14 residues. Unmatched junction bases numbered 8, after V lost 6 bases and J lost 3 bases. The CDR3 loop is CASSRQGWDYEQYF. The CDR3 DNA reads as TGTGCCAGCAGCCGACAGGGCTGGGACTACGAGCAGTACTTC.

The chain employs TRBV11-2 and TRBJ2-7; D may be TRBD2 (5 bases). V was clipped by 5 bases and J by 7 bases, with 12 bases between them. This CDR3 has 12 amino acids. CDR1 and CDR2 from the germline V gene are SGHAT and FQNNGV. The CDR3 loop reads CASSHGEWEQYF. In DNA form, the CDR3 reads TGTGCCAGCAGCCACGGGGAGTGGGAGCAGTACTTC.

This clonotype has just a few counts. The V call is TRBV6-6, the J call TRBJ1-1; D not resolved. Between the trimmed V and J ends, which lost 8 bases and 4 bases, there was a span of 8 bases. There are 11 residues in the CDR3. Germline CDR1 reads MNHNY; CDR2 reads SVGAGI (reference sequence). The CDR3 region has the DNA TGTGCCAGCTACCGAGGCACTGAAGCTTTCTTT. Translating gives CASYRGTEAFF.

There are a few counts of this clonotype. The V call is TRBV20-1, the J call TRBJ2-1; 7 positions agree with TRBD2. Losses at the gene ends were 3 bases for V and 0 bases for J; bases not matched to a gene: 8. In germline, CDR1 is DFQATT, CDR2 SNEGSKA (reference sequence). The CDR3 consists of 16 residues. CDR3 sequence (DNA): TGCAGTGCTAGCAGGCCTAGCGGAGGCTCCTACAATGAGCAGTTCTTC. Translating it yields CSASRPSGGSYNEQFF.